One TCR beta chain is described in this entry. Its antigen is as yet unknown. From the 5' RACE reads, TCRdb called clonotypes with MiXCR, one entry per CDR3 protein. The sample holds hundreds of thousands of distinct CDR3 sequences, 20% to 30% seen once. This entry comes from a study of CD8 T cells in ankylosing spondylitis. V was trimmed by 2 bases and J by 2 bases, leaving 10 bases between them. Germline V gene data show CDR1 as SGHAT and CDR2 as FQDESV (reference sequence). The CDR3 spans 15 residues. Study conclusions and caveats: Blood of patients with ankylosing spondylitis appeared to be characterized by a TCR beta motif of eight highly homologous variants. There was reportedly significant enrichment of clones that were disease-linked in matched ankylosing spondylitis synovial fluid.

The sequencing input was blood, either unsorted or a sorted T cell fraction (not recorded which). The TCR was taken from a male donor with ankylosing spondylitis. The V gene is TRBV11-1, the J gene TRBJ2-1; D remains ambiguous. CDR3 in amino acids: CASSLSPATYNEQFF. CDR3 DNA: TGTGCCAGCAGCTTAAGCCCAGCGACCTACAATGAGCAGTTCTTC.